The clone carrying this T cell receptor (beta chain) was observed a single time. CDR3 size: 14 residues. The V gene lost 3 bases and the J gene lost 5 bases, with 13 bases spanning the gap. The germline V gene has CDR1 LGHNA and CDR2 YNFKEQ. The source of the sample is a study of blood T cell repertoires in COVID-19. On the study more broadly: Acute and convalescent COVID-19 samples came from the United States, Italy and Spain. T cells, B-cell-depleted T cells, or PBMCs provided the cDNA or gDNA that served as material.

Clones were sequenced by immunoSEQ multiplex PCR, and TCRdb holds only the in-frame ones, with some missing. The sample holds about 120,000 clones; roughly 85% are singletons and the top ten take more than 4%. V usage is TRBV4-2 and J usage is TRBJ2-5; TRBD2 is a possible D gene (7 bases). The clonotype comes from a man in his forties with acute or convalescent COVID-19. Material: peripheral blood. CDR3 DNA sequence: TGTGCCAGCAGCCAGGGGGGGGCCGGGGAGACCCAGTACTTC. It yields the protein CASSQGGAGETQYF.